The next 27 T cell receptor beta chains were all read from a single sample in a study of CD4+ T cells in melanoma. Clones were read by immunoSEQ multiplex PCR, and TCRdb kept only the in-frame ones, dropping some. The sample contains about 14,000 clones, roughly 63% of which appear only once. The sequenced sample consisted of cells from a culture (not recorded whether cultured in vitro). These receptor sequences come from a human donor with melanoma.

The J gene is TRBJ1-6, the V gene TRBV4-2, with TRBD1 matching 10 bases. With V trimmed by 5 bases and J by 3 bases, 4 bases remained unmatched. Germline V gene data show CDR1 as LGHNA and CDR2 as YNFKEQ. This CDR3 is 16 amino acids long. The CDR3 sequence: CASSSGQGFYNSPLHF. The DNA of the CDR3 is TGTGCCAGCAGCTCGGGACAGGGGTTCTATAATTCACCCCTCCACTTT.

This clone was seen only a few times. This rearrangement joins TRBV2 to TRBJ2-7; weak D call: TRBD1 (6 bases). Trimming left V 8 bases short and J 0 bases short, with 11 bases between. The CDR3 is 13 residues long. CDR1 is SNHLY and CDR2 is FYNNEI in the germline V gene. This CDR3 is CASGRDTSYEQYF. The CDR3, as DNA: TGTGCCAGCGGAAGGGACACCTCCTACGAGCAGTACTTC.

This clone was found a few times. V gene TRBV5-8 combines with J gene TRBJ1-1; TRBD1 is a possible D gene (6 bases). Trimming pared 4 bases from V and 1 base from J, leaving 14 bases between. The V gene's germline CDR1 is SGHTS and CDR2 YDEGEE. The CDR3 consists of 15 residues. In DNA form, the CDR3 reads TGTGCCAGCAGCCAAGGGGGGGGATGGAACACTGAAGCTTTCTTT. Translated: CASSQGGGWNTEAFF.

The chain recombines TRBV7-9 with TRBJ2-5; D remains ambiguous. CDR1 and CDR2 from the germline V gene are SEHNR and FQNEAQ (reference sequence). V lost 5 bases, J lost 2 bases, and 9 bases lay in between. This CDR3 region has 13 residues. CDR3 loop: CASSLRLQETQYF. As DNA, the CDR3 is TGTGCCAGCAGCCTTAGATTACAAGAGACCCAGTACTTC.

The chain combines TRBV5-5 with TRBJ2-2, with D unclear. This CDR3 comprises 14 residues. With 0 bases removed from V and 5 bases from J, the gap between germline ends came to 8 bases. The V gene's germline CDR1 is SGHKS and CDR2 YYEKEE (reference sequence). The CDR3 nucleotides read TGTGCCAGCAGCTTGGTTCACAGAACCGGGGAGCTGTTTTTT. Its translation is CASSLVHRTGELFF.

The chain has TRBV11-2 and TRBJ1-4, with D hard to call. Germline CDR1 SGHAT, CDR2 FQNNGV. The length of the CDR3 is 15 residues. Trimming shortened V by 1 base and J by 4 bases, and 10 bases separated the two germline ends. The CDR3 here is CASSLVARSNEKLFF. Here the CDR3 DNA reads TGTGCCAGCAGCTTAGTAGCCAGGAGTAATGAAAAACTGTTTTTT.

This clone was observed a handful of times. The J gene is TRBJ2-4, the V gene TRBV7-2, with D tentatively TRBD2 (5 bases). Germline loops: CDR1 SGHTA, CDR2 FQGNSA. V was cut by 5 bases and J by 0 bases, with 11 bases left in between. The CDR3 contains 15 residues. The CDR3 is CASSPRRLAKNIQYF. The CDR3 DNA reads TGTGCCAGCAGCCCTCGGAGGTTAGCCAAAAACATTCAGTACTTC.

This clone came up a few times. V gene TRBV7-8 combines with J gene TRBJ1-2, with D unresolved. The germline V and J ends were trimmed by 1 base and 4 bases, with 10 bases remaining between them. CDR3 size: 14 residues. Germline lookup yields CDR1 SGHVS and CDR2 FQNEAQ. The DNA of the CDR3 is TGTGCCAGCAGCTTAGAGCGGGCATTCTATGGCTACACCTTC. Its protein is CASSLERAFYGYTF.

This chain links TRBV7-6 with TRBJ2-7; no definite D call. The V gene's germline CDR1 is SGHVS and CDR2 FNYEAQ. V was clipped by 1 base and J by 3 bases, with 7 bases between them. The CDR3 totals 13 residues. In DNA form, the CDR3 reads TGTGCCAGCAGCTTAGGGCCGAACTACGAGCAGTACTTC. Encoded protein: CASSLGPNYEQYF.

The chain joins TRBV2 to TRBJ1-4, with unresolved D. The CDR3 is 12 residues long. Deletions cut 3 bases from V and 5 bases from J, with 4 bases between. Germline-derived CDR1 and CDR2 are SNHLY and FYNNEI. CDR3 sequence (DNA): TGTGCCAGCAGTGACACGAATGAAAAACTGTTTTTT. It encodes CASSDTNEKLFF.

This clone was seen once. The CDR3 here is CASTSWATGGTIYF. CDR3 in DNA: TGTGCCAGTACCTCCTGGGCCACCGGCGGCACCATATATTTT. The rearrangement joins TRBV19 to TRBJ1-3; D not resolved. The germline V gene encodes CDR1 LNHDA and CDR2 SQIVND (reference sequence). The CDR3 spans 14 residues. Trimming removed 7 bases from V and 9 bases from J, with 19 bases in between.

The chain couples TRBV5-1 to TRBJ2-7, with 12 nucleotides matching TRBD1. J was trimmed by 4 bases and V by 4 bases; bases with no gene match: 9. There are 16 residues in the CDR3. In germline, CDR1 is SGHRS, CDR2 YFSETQ. The CDR3 DNA follows: TGCGCCAGCAGCCGTGGGGGGACAGGGGGCGGATACGAGCAGTACTTC. Translation gives CASSRGGTGGGYEQYF.

The DNA for the CDR3 is TGCGCCTCGTGCCCCCTGGCTAGCACAGATACGCAGTATTTT. Encoded protein: CASCPLASTDTQYF. The chain couples TRBV5-1 to TRBJ2-3; unclear D gene. V was cut by 10 bases and J by 0 bases, with 15 bases left in between. The CDR3 has 14 amino acids. Germline-derived CDR1 and CDR2 are SGHRS and YFSETQ.

V usage is TRBV7-8 and J usage is TRBJ2-3; D is possibly TRBD2 (6 bases). The CDR3 spans 13 residues. Germline V lookup: CDR1 SGHVS, CDR2 FQNEAQ. Trimming took off 1 base at V and 10 bases at J, with 12 bases between the two ends. In nucleotides, the CDR3 is TGTGCCAGCAGCTTAGACTCGTGGGGGGCGCAGTATTTT. Residues: CASSLDSWGAQYF.

This clone was seen a few times. The V gene is TRBV5-5, the J gene TRBJ1-1; D gene uncertain. Germline CDR1 is SGHKS and CDR2 is YYEKEE (reference sequence). This CDR3 has 15 residues. The V gene lost 3 bases and the J gene lost 3 bases, with 15 bases spanning the gap. The CDR3 is CASSSGFLADTEAFF. The CDR3 bases are TGTGCCAGCAGCTCGGGCTTTTTGGCGGACACTGAAGCTTTCTTT.

CDR3 nucleotides: TGTGCCAGCAGCTTGGGGGTTAGGTACACTGAAGCTTTCTTT. As protein: CASSLGVRYTEAFF. V is TRBV7-9 and J is TRBJ1-1; perhaps TRBD1 as D (5 bases). The CDR3 spans 14 residues. Trimming took 3 bases from V and 3 from J, leaving 11 bases between them. Germline values: CDR1 SEHNR, CDR2 FQNEAQ (reference sequence).

The genes are TRBV5-1 and TRBJ1-2, with D perhaps matching TRBD1 (6 bases). V lost 5 bases, J lost 8 bases, and 16 bases lay in between. Per germline, CDR1 SGHRS and CDR2 YFSETQ. The CDR3 is 13 residues long. The CDR3 DNA is TGCGCCAGCAGAGAAACAGGGTTTGAAGGCTACACCTTC. Residues: CASRETGFEGYTF.

V and J are TRBV5-8 and TRBJ1-4, with TRBD1 matching 8 bases. V gave up 2 bases and J gave up 8 bases; unmatched junction bases: 8. The CDR3 consists of 15 residues. Germline V gene data show CDR1 as SGHTS and CDR2 as YDEGEE. CDR3 coding DNA: TGTGCCAGCAGCTTAGGCAGGGGGCTTCGGGAAAAACTGTTTTTT. It yields the protein CASSLGRGLREKLFF.

This clone occurred a few times. The rearrangement links TRBV2 to TRBJ1-5; D remains unclear. Germline lookup yields CDR1 SNHLY and CDR2 FYNNEI. Between the trimmed V and J ends, which lost 3 bases and 5 bases, there was a span of 11 bases. The CDR3 contains 14 residues. CDR3 region: CASSETAVDQPQHF. The DNA of the CDR3 is TGTGCCAGCAGTGAGACTGCGGTCGATCAGCCCCAGCATTTT. The entire variable domain, with the rest obtained from reference TRBV2 and TRBJ1-5, is as follows: EPEVTQTPSHQVTQMGQEVILRCVPISNHLYFYWYRQILGQKVEFLVSFYNNEISEKSEIFDDQFSVERPDGSNFTLKIRSTKLEDSAMYFCASSETAVDQPQHFGDGTRLSIL.

This chain links TRBV5-1 with TRBJ2-5; D perhaps matches TRBD1 (6 bases). This CDR3 spans 16 amino acids. V was pared by 0 bases and J by 6 bases, with 18 bases between. The V gene's germline CDR1 is SGHRS and CDR2 YFSETQ. The CDR3 nucleotides read TGCGCCAGCAGCTTGGTAACGGCAGGGGTGGAAAAGACCCAGTACTTC. This translates into CASSLVTAGVEKTQYF. The full variable domain, with the rest looked up from reference TRBV5-1 and TRBJ2-5, is KAGVTQTPRYLIKTRGQQVTLSCSPISGHRSVSWYQQTPGQGLQFLFEYFSETQRNKGNFPGRFSGRQFSNSRSEMNVSTLELGDSALYLCASSLVTAGVEKTQYFGPGTRLLVL.

There are a few counts of this clone. The chain carries TRBV7-9 and TRBJ2-3; either TRBD1 or TRBD2 may supply D (5 bases each). The CDR3 spans 16 residues. Trimming left V 1 base short and J 1 base short, with 12 bases between. Germline V gene sequence: CDR1 SEHNR, CDR2 FQNEAQ (reference sequence). CDR3 DNA sequence: TGTGCCAGCAGCTTAGGGGGGAGTCTACGCACAGATACGCAGTATTTT. This translates into CASSLGGSLRTDTQYF.

The chain combines TRBV6-5 with TRBJ1-3; 7 bases match TRBD1. The V segment lost 0 bases and the J segment 2 bases; nucleotides outside the gene matches: 1. The CDR3 consists of 15 residues. The germline CDR1 and CDR2 sequences are MNHEY and SVGAGI. The CDR3 nucleotides read TGTGCCAGCAGTTACTCCACAGGGGCTGGAAACACCATATATTTT. Its protein is CASSYSTGAGNTIYF.

A few counts support this clone. This rearrangement joins TRBV10-3 to TRBJ2-2; unclear D gene. Trimming took 2 bases from V and 7 from J, leaving 8 bases between them. This CDR3 comprises 13 residues. Per the germline V gene, CDR1 is ENHRY and CDR2 is SYGVKD. CDR3 bases: TGTGCCATCAGTGAGAGGATGGACGGGGAGCTGTTTTTT. The encoded protein is CAISERMDGELFF.

The chain combines TRBV7-8 with TRBJ2-2, with 8 bases lining up with TRBD1. The V gene's germline CDR1 is SGHVS and CDR2 FQNEAQ. The J segment lost 5 bases and the V segment lost 2 bases, leaving 4 bases of the junction unmatched. The CDR3 length is 15 residues. CDR3 region: CASSLNRGRTGELFF. The CDR3 DNA is TGTGCCAGCAGCTTAAACAGGGGGAGGACCGGGGAGCTGTTTTTT.

The rearrangement uses TRBV11-2 and TRBJ2-2; maybe TRBD2 (6 bases). V dropped 3 bases and J dropped 5 bases, with 19 bases sitting between them. Germline V gene lookup returns CDR1 SGHAT and CDR2 FQNNGV. The CDR3 has 17 amino acids. In DNA form, the CDR3 reads TGTGCCAGCAGCTTCCATCGGTTCGCTAGCGCTACCGGGGAGCTGTTTTTT. As protein: CASSFHRFASATGELFF.

The chain combines TRBV6-1 with TRBJ1-2; D is ambiguous. This CDR3 comprises 13 residues. V was pared by 6 bases and J by 4 bases, with 12 bases between. Germline values: CDR1 MNHNS, CDR2 SASEGT. CDR3 sequence reads: CASSQRDGYGYTF. Written as DNA, the CDR3 is TGTGCCAGCAGCCAGAGGGATGGCTATGGCTACACCTTC.

The chain couples TRBV5-4 to TRBJ2-3, with TRBD2 matching over 7 bases. The CDR3 spans 13 residues. J lost 5 bases, V lost 6 bases, and 6 bases had no gene match. The germline gives CDR1 SGHNT, CDR2 YYREEE (reference sequence). Here the CDR3 reads CASNGRGGDTQYF. The CDR3 nucleotides read TGTGCCAGCAATGGGAGGGGCGGAGATACGCAGTATTTT.